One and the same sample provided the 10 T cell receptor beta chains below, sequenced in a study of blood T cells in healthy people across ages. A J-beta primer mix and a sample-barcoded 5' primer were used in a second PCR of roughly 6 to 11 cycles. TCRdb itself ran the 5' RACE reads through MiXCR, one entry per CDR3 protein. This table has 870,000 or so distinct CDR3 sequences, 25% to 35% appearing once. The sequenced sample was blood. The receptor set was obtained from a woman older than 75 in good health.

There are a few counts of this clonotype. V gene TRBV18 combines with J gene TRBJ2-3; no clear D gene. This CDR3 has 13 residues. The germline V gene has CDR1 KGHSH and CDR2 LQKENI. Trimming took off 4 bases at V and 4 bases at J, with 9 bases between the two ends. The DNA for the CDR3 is TGTGCCAGCTCACAGGTCGGATCAGATACGCAGTATTTT. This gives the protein CASSQVGSDTQYF.

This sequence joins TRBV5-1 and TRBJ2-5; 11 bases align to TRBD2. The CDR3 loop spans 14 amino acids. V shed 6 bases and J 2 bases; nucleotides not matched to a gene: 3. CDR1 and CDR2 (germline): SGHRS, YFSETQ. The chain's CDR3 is CASKGLAVQETQYF. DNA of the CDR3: TGCGCCAGCAAGGGACTAGCGGTTCAAGAGACCCAGTACTTC.

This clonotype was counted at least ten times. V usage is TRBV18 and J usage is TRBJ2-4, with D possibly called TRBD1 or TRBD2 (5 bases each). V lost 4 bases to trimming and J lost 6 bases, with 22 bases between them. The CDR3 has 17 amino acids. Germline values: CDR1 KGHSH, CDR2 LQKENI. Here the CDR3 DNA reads TGTGCCAGCTCACTCCTTCCCGGGGCAGATCCTTTAAACATTCAGTACTTC. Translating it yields CASSLLPGADPLNIQYF.

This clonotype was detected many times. DNA of the CDR3: TGCAGTGCTAGTCTCGCCGGGAACTCCTACGAGCAGTACTTC. This gives the protein CSASLAGNSYEQYF. The J gene is TRBJ2-7, the V gene TRBV20-1; TRBD2 might be the D (5 bases). The CDR3 runs 14 residues. Trimming stripped 3 bases from V and 0 bases from J, with 12 bases between. Germline assignment: CDR1 DFQATT and CDR2 SNEGSKA (reference sequence).

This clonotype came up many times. The CDR3 sequence: CASSSAGASGHEQYF. The CDR3 nucleotides read TGTGCCAGCAGTTCCGCAGGGGCTAGCGGCCACGAGCAGTACTTC. This rearrangement joins TRBV7-9 to TRBJ2-7, with D possibly being TRBD2 (7 bases). Deletions cut 6 bases from V and 5 bases from J, with 20 bases between. The germline V gene encodes CDR1 SEHNR and CDR2 FQNEAQ (reference sequence). This CDR3 contains 15 residues.

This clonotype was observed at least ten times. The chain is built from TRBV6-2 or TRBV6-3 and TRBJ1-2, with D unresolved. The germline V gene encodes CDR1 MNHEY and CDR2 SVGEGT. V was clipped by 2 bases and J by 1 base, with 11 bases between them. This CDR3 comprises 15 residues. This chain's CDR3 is CASSYPMGSNYGYTF. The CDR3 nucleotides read TGTGCCAGCAGTTACCCGATGGGCAGTAACTATGGCTACACCTTC.

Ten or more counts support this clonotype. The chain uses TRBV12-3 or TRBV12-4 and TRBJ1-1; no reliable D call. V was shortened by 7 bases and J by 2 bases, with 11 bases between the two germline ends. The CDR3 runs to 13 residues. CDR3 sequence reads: CASTITPNTEAFF. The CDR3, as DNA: TGTGCCAGCACCATTACACCAAACACTGAAGCTTTCTTT.

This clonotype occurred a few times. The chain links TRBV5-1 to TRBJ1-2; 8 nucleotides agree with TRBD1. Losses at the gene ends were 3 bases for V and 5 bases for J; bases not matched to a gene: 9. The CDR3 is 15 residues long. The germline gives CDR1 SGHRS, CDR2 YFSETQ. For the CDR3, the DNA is TGCGCCAGCAGCTCAACGACAGGGGCAGGGTATGGCTACACCTTC. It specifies CASSSTTGAGYGYTF.

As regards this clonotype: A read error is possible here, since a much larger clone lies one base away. The CDR3 sequence: CASSRITQGDEQFF. DNA for the CDR3: TGTGCCAGCAGTAGAATCACACAGGGCGATGAGCAGTTCTTC. The V gene is TRBV6-2 or TRBV6-3, the J gene TRBJ2-1, with D perhaps TRBD1 (6 bases). The CDR3 consists of 14 residues. Germline V gene data show CDR1 as MNHEY and CDR2 as SVGEGT. Trimming left V 5 bases short and J 8 bases short, with 16 bases between.

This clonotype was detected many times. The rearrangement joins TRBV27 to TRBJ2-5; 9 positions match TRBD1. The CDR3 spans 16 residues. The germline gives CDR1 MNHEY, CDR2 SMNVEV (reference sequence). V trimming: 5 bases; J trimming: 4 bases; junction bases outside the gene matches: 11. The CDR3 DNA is TGTGCCAGCAGTGCCCTACAGGGGGCGTCTTCAGAGACCCAGTACTTC. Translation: CASSALQGASSETQYF.